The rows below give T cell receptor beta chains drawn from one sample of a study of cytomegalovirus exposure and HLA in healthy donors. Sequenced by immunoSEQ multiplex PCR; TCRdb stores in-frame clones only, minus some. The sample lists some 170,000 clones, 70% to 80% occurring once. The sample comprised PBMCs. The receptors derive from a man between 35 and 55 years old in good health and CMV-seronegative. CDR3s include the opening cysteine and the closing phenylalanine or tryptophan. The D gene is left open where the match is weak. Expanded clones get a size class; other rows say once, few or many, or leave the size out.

cdr3_aa: CASSPMGGVSYNEQFF; cdr3_nt: TGTGCCAGCAGCCCCATGGGAGGGGTCTCCTACAATGAGCAGTTCTTC; j_call: TRBJ2-1; cdr3_length: 16; d_call: TRBD2; clone_size: NA; v_call: TRBV7-9
cdr3_aa: CASSLSAGDYSYEQYF; cdr3_nt: TGTGCCAGCAGTTTATCGGCCGGGGACTACTCCTACGAGCAGTACTTC; j_call: TRBJ2-7; cdr3_length: 16; d_call: TRBD2; clone_size: NA; v_call: TRBV27
cdr3_aa: CASSPGTTQETQYF; cdr3_nt: TGTGCCAGCAGCCCCGGGACTACCCAAGAGACCCAGTACTTC; j_call: TRBJ2-5; cdr3_length: 14; d_call: NA; clone_size: once; v_call: TRBV21-1
cdr3_aa: CASSYTPGQGPNEQFF; cdr3_nt: TGTGCCAGCAGTTACACCCCGGGACAGGGACCCAATGAGCAGTTCTTC; j_call: TRBJ2-1; cdr3_length: 16; d_call: TRBD1; clone_size: NA; v_call: TRBV6-5
cdr3_aa: CATSRDRGSGNTIYF; cdr3_nt: TGTGCCACCAGCAGAGACCGGGGCTCTGGAAACACCATATATTTT; j_call: TRBJ1-3; cdr3_length: 15; d_call: NA; clone_size: NA; v_call: TRBV15
cdr3_aa: CASSFDGLYAYEQYF; cdr3_nt: TGTGCCAGCAGTTTTGATGGGCTGTACGCCTACGAGCAGTACTTC; j_call: TRBJ2-7; cdr3_length: 15; d_call: NA; clone_size: NA; v_call: TRBV28
cdr3_aa: CASSEQGTSTDTQYF; cdr3_nt: TGTGCCAGCAGTGAACAGGGAACTAGCACAGATACGCAGTATTTT; j_call: TRBJ2-3; cdr3_length: 15; d_call: NA; clone_size: NA; v_call: TRBV2
cdr3_aa: CAWSGSGGEAFF; cdr3_nt: TGTGCCTGGAGTGGCTCCGGCGGGGAAGCTTTCTTT; j_call: TRBJ1-1; cdr3_length: 12; d_call: NA; clone_size: NA; v_call: TRBV30
cdr3_aa: CASSLWRENEQFF; cdr3_nt: TGTGCCAGCAGCTTGTGGCGGGAGAATGAGCAGTTCTTC; j_call: TRBJ2-1; cdr3_length: 13; d_call: TRBD2; clone_size: NA; v_call: TRBV5-4
cdr3_aa: CASSPPTVGNTIYF; cdr3_nt: TGTGCCAGCTCACCCCCAACAGTTGGAAACACCATATATTTT; j_call: TRBJ1-3; cdr3_length: 14; d_call: NA; clone_size: NA; v_call: TRBV18
cdr3_aa: CASSQETGYNEKLFF; cdr3_nt: TGCGCCAGCAGCCAAGAAACAGGGTATAATGAAAAACTGTTTTTT; j_call: TRBJ1-4; cdr3_length: 15; d_call: NA; clone_size: few; v_call: TRBV4-3
cdr3_aa: CASSSHIVGGARAFF; cdr3_nt: TGTGCCAGCAGTTCTCACATAGTGGGGGGGGCCAGGGCTTTCTTT; j_call: TRBJ1-1; cdr3_length: 15; d_call: NA; clone_size: NA; v_call: TRBV6-1
cdr3_aa: CASSFLDISSYEQYF; cdr3_nt: TGTGCCAGCAGCTTTTTGGACATCTCCTCCTACGAGCAGTACTTC; j_call: TRBJ2-7; cdr3_length: 15; d_call: NA; clone_size: NA; v_call: TRBV5-6
cdr3_aa: CASREGTSGNFPYEQYF; cdr3_nt: TGTGCCAGCAGAGAGGGGACTAGCGGGAACTTTCCCTACGAGCAGTACTTC; j_call: TRBJ2-7; cdr3_length: 17; d_call: TRBD2; clone_size: NA; v_call: TRBV5-4
cdr3_aa: CASSSRQGTYEQYF; cdr3_nt: TGTGCCAGCAGCTCCCGACAGGGAACCTACGAGCAGTACTTC; j_call: TRBJ2-7; cdr3_length: 14; d_call: TRBD1; clone_size: NA; v_call: TRBV5-4
cdr3_aa: CASSEVEPSGANVLTF; cdr3_nt: TGTGCCAGCAGTGAAGTGGAGCCCTCTGGGGCCAACGTCCTGACTTTC; j_call: TRBJ2-6; cdr3_length: 16; d_call: NA; clone_size: NA; v_call: TRBV2
cdr3_aa: CASSYVVGADTQYF; cdr3_nt: TGTGCCAGCAGTTACGTGGTAGGGGCAGATACGCAGTATTTT; j_call: TRBJ2-3; cdr3_length: 14; d_call: NA; clone_size: NA; v_call: TRBV6-6
cdr3_aa: CASSQDGGGTSYNEQFF; cdr3_nt: TGCGCCAGCAGCCAAGATGGCGGAGGGACTTCCTACAATGAGCAGTTCTTC; j_call: TRBJ2-1; cdr3_length: 17; d_call: NA; clone_size: few; v_call: TRBV4-3
cdr3_aa: CAGRRGLAAEYEQYF; cdr3_nt: TGTGCCGGCAGACGTGGACTAGCGGCCGAGTACGAGCAGTACTTC; j_call: TRBJ2-7; cdr3_length: 15; d_call: TRBD2; clone_size: NA; v_call: TRBV11-2
cdr3_aa: CAISEDPILSYEQYF; cdr3_nt: TGTGCCATCAGTGAGGATCCGATACTCTCCTACGAGCAGTACTTC; j_call: TRBJ2-7; cdr3_length: 15; d_call: NA; clone_size: few; v_call: TRBV10-3
cdr3_aa: CASSQNGELFF; cdr3_nt: TGTGCCAGCAGCCAGAACGGGGAGCTGTTTTTT; j_call: TRBJ2-2; cdr3_length: 11; d_call: NA; clone_size: NA; v_call: TRBV6-5
cdr3_aa: CASRGLAGVNEQYF; cdr3_nt: TGTGCCAGCCGAGGACTAGCGGGAGTGAACGAGCAGTACTTC; j_call: TRBJ2-7; cdr3_length: 14; d_call: TRBD2; clone_size: NA; v_call: TRBV27
cdr3_aa: CASSSGRVYNEQFF; cdr3_nt: TGTGCCAGCAGTAGCGGGAGAGTCTACAATGAGCAGTTCTTC; j_call: TRBJ2-1; cdr3_length: 14; d_call: TRBD2; clone_size: NA; v_call: TRBV13
cdr3_aa: CASSYGLADSYNEQFF; cdr3_nt: TGTGCCAGCAGTTACGGACTAGCGGACTCCTACAATGAGCAGTTCTTC; j_call: TRBJ2-1; cdr3_length: 16; d_call: TRBD2; clone_size: NA; v_call: TRBV6-6
cdr3_aa: CASNRAVGSSYEQYF; cdr3_nt: TGTGCCAGTAATCGGGCAGTAGGGAGCTCCTACGAGCAGTACTTC; j_call: TRBJ2-7; cdr3_length: 15; d_call: NA; clone_size: NA; v_call: TRBV19
cdr3_aa: CASSFRDRANTEAFF; cdr3_nt: TGTGCCAGCAGCTTTAGGGACAGGGCGAACACTGAAGCTTTCTTT; j_call: TRBJ1-1; cdr3_length: 15; d_call: TRBD1; clone_size: NA; v_call: TRBV5-5
cdr3_aa: CASSKTSRKTDEQFF; cdr3_nt: TGTGCCAGCTCGAAGACTAGCCGAAAAACGGATGAGCAGTTCTTC; j_call: TRBJ2-1; cdr3_length: 15; d_call: TRBD2; clone_size: NA; v_call: TRBV7-2
cdr3_aa: CASSQEGRIVAGGGTDTQYF; cdr3_nt: TGCGCCAGCAGCCAAGAGGGGAGGATAGTAGCGGGAGGAGGCACAGATACGCAGTATTTT; j_call: TRBJ2-3; cdr3_length: 20; d_call: TRBD2; clone_size: NA; v_call: TRBV4-3
cdr3_aa: CATSRDVSPEVNEQFF; cdr3_nt: TGTGCCACCAGCAGAGATGTCTCGCCGGAGGTTAATGAGCAGTTCTTC; j_call: TRBJ2-1; cdr3_length: 16; d_call: NA; clone_size: NA; v_call: TRBV15
cdr3_aa: CASSLVQGVGFEQYF; cdr3_nt: TGTGCCAGCAGTTTAGTACAGGGGGTAGGGTTCGAGCAGTACTTC; j_call: TRBJ2-7; cdr3_length: 15; d_call: TRBD1; clone_size: NA; v_call: TRBV27
cdr3_aa: CASSERGQGARAISEQFF; cdr3_nt: TGTGCCAGCAGTGAACGGGGACAGGGGGCTCGCGCAATAAGCGAGCAGTTCTTC; j_call: TRBJ2-1; cdr3_length: 18; d_call: TRBD1; clone_size: NA; v_call: TRBV6-1
cdr3_aa: CASSLAGSGRAISYEQYF; cdr3_nt: TGTGCCAGCAGCTTAGCCGGAAGCGGGAGGGCCATCTCCTACGAGCAGTACTTC; j_call: TRBJ2-7; cdr3_length: 18; d_call: TRBD2; clone_size: NA; v_call: TRBV7-2
cdr3_aa: CASSPRGTGRETQYF; cdr3_nt: TGTGCCAGCAGTCCGCGCGGGACAGGGAGGGAGACCCAGTACTTC; j_call: TRBJ2-5; cdr3_length: 15; d_call: TRBD1; clone_size: NA; v_call: TRBV6-5
cdr3_aa: CASSPLVLADTQYF; cdr3_nt: TGTGCCAGCAGCCCACTAGTGTTAGCAGATACGCAGTATTTT; j_call: TRBJ2-3; cdr3_length: 14; d_call: NA; clone_size: few; v_call: TRBV6-1
cdr3_aa: CASSLEGTELGYEQYF; cdr3_nt: TGTGCCAGCAGCTTAGAGGGGACAGAGCTGGGCTACGAGCAGTACTTC; j_call: TRBJ2-7; cdr3_length: 16; d_call: TRBD1; clone_size: once; v_call: TRBV7-9
cdr3_aa: CASSWAGDTGELFF; cdr3_nt: TGTGCCAGCAGCTGGGCGGGAGACACCGGGGAGCTGTTTTTT; j_call: TRBJ2-2; cdr3_length: 14; d_call: TRBD2; clone_size: NA; v_call: TRBV6-6
cdr3_aa: CASSQAEGQPQHF; cdr3_nt: TGCGCCAGCAGCCAAGCGGAGGGACAGCCCCAGCATTTT; j_call: TRBJ1-5; cdr3_length: 13; d_call: NA; clone_size: few; v_call: TRBV4-3
cdr3_aa: CASSFGDPSRDTQYF; cdr3_nt: TGCGCCAGCAGCTTCGGAGACCCCAGCAGAGATACGCAGTATTTT; j_call: TRBJ2-3; cdr3_length: 15; d_call: NA; clone_size: NA; v_call: TRBV5-1
cdr3_aa: CAWRKGVPETQYF; cdr3_nt: TGTGCCTGGAGGAAGGGGGTACCGGAGACCCAGTACTTC; j_call: TRBJ2-5; cdr3_length: 13; d_call: NA; clone_size: NA; v_call: TRBV30
cdr3_aa: CAWSPRLINTEAFF; cdr3_nt: TGTGCCTGGAGCCCCAGGCTTATTAACACTGAAGCTTTCTTT; j_call: TRBJ1-1; cdr3_length: 14; d_call: NA; clone_size: NA; v_call: TRBV30
cdr3_aa: CASSEQGTQYF; cdr3_nt: TGTGCCAGCAGTGAACAGGGAACGCAGTATTTT; j_call: TRBJ2-3; cdr3_length: 11; d_call: NA; clone_size: NA; v_call: TRBV2
cdr3_aa: CASSPVNSNQPQHF; cdr3_nt: TGTGCCAGCAGTCCAGTAAATAGCAATCAGCCCCAGCATTTT; j_call: TRBJ1-5; cdr3_length: 14; d_call: NA; clone_size: NA; v_call: TRBV28
cdr3_aa: CASSYGLGNQETQYF; cdr3_nt: TGTGCCAGCAGTTACGGGCTGGGTAACCAAGAGACCCAGTACTTC; j_call: TRBJ2-5; cdr3_length: 15; d_call: NA; clone_size: NA; v_call: TRBV6-5
cdr3_aa: CASTGKRLVF; cdr3_nt: TGTGCCAGCACAGGGAAGAGGCTTGTTTTT; j_call: TRBJ1-4; cdr3_length: 10; d_call: NA; clone_size: NA; v_call: TRBV2
cdr3_aa: CASSENRNQPQHF; cdr3_nt: TGTGCCAGCAGCGAAAACAGGAATCAGCCCCAGCATTTT; j_call: TRBJ1-5; cdr3_length: 13; d_call: NA; clone_size: NA; v_call: TRBV2
cdr3_aa: CASSLRGQETQYF; cdr3_nt: TGCGCCAGCAGCTTGCGGGGTCAAGAGACCCAGTACTTC; j_call: TRBJ2-5; cdr3_length: 13; d_call: NA; clone_size: NA; v_call: TRBV5-1
cdr3_aa: CASNGGRNGYTF; cdr3_nt: TGTGCCAGCAACGGGGGGCGGAATGGCTACACCTTC; j_call: TRBJ1-2; cdr3_length: 12; d_call: NA; clone_size: NA; v_call: TRBV6-1
cdr3_aa: CASSPWRERETQYF; cdr3_nt: TGTGCCAGCAGCCCCTGGCGGGAGAGGGAGACCCAGTACTTC; j_call: TRBJ2-5; cdr3_length: 14; d_call: TRBD2; clone_size: NA; v_call: TRBV14
cdr3_aa: CASSLVAGGLAGGWGEQFF; cdr3_nt: TGTGCCAGCAGCTTAGTGGCCGGTGGACTAGCGGGAGGGTGGGGTGAGCAGTTCTTC; j_call: TRBJ2-1; cdr3_length: 19; d_call: TRBD2; clone_size: NA; v_call: TRBV7-9
cdr3_aa: CASSYTGFNEQYF; cdr3_nt: TGTGCCAGCAGCTATACAGGTTTTAACGAGCAGTACTTC; j_call: TRBJ2-7; cdr3_length: 13; d_call: NA; clone_size: NA; v_call: TRBV5-6
cdr3_aa: CASSRSEGARSGELFF; cdr3_nt: TGTGCCAGCAGCCGATCCGAGGGGGCACGCAGCGGGGAGCTGTTTTTT; j_call: TRBJ2-2; cdr3_length: 16; d_call: TRBD1; clone_size: NA; v_call: TRBV11-2
cdr3_aa: CASIPQEVYNQPQHF; cdr3_nt: TGTGCCAGTATCCCCCAGGAGGTCTACAATCAGCCCCAGCATTTT; j_call: TRBJ1-5; cdr3_length: 15; d_call: NA; clone_size: few; v_call: TRBV19
cdr3_aa: CASSPKPSRLDSGNTIYF; cdr3_nt: TGCGCCAGCAGCCCGAAACCTTCGAGACTAGACTCTGGAAACACCATATATTTT; j_call: TRBJ1-3; cdr3_length: 18; d_call: NA; clone_size: NA; v_call: TRBV4-1
cdr3_aa: CASSSGGGLTQYF; cdr3_nt: TGTGCCAGCAGCTCCGGGGGGGGGTTGACCCAGTACTTC; j_call: TRBJ2-5; cdr3_length: 13; d_call: TRBD2; clone_size: NA; v_call: TRBV7-2
cdr3_aa: CASSIRQGGQPQHF; cdr3_nt: TGTGCCAGCAGCATACGACAGGGTGGCCAGCCCCAGCATTTT; j_call: TRBJ1-5; cdr3_length: 14; d_call: TRBD1; clone_size: NA; v_call: TRBV28